The table lists the clone carrying this T cell receptor (beta chain) with many counts. As handled by the study authors: What underpinned the distant-metastasis classifier for papillary thyroid cancer was the set of CDR3 differences across clinicopathological groups. TCRdb re-processed the PCR reads through MiXCR. The V and J calls reflect TCRdb's pipeline rather than the authors' work. The sample lists around 45,000 clones; 4% to 5% were seen once. This sample stems from a study of metastatic and nonmetastatic thyroid tumors. Germline CDR1 and CDR2: SGHDT and YYEEEE. V was trimmed by 0 bases and J by 4 bases, leaving 8 bases between them. CDR3 length: 13 residues. No treatment of any kind had been given to any patient before thyroid surgery.

Sequencing was done on a sample of blood. This chain joins TRBV5-6 and TRBJ2-7; D is uncertain. The source is a female donor with papillary thyroid cancer or a benign thyroid nodule (not recorded which). Some clones in this sample may be carry-over from other donors' samples. Here the CDR3 DNA reads TGTGCCAGCAGCTTGGAGGGTTTTTACGAGCAGTACTTC. It yields the protein CASSLEGFYEQYF.